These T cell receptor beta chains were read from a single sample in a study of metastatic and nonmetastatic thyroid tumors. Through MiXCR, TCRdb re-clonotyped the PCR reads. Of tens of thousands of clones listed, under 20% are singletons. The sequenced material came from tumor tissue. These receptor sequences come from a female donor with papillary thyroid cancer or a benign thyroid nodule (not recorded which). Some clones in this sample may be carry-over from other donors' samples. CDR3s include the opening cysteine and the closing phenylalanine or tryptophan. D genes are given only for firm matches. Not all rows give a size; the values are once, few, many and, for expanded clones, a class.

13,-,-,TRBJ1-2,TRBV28,CASRPQGNYGYTF,TGTGCCAGCAGACCCCAGGGGAACTATGGCTACACCTTC
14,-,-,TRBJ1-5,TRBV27,CASRTTIAGQPQHF,TGTGCCAGTAGGACTACTATTGCGGGCCAGCCCCAGCATTTT
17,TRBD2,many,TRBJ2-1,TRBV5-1,CASSWGTSGGIYNEQFF,TGCGCCAGCAGCTGGGGGACTAGCGGGGGAATCTACAATGAGCAGTTCTTC
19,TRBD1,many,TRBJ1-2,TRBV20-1,CSARDPRGTVRWQNYGYTF,TGCAGTGCTAGAGACCCCCGAGGGACAGTGCGCTGGCAGAACTATGGCTACACCTTC
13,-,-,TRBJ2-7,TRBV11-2,CASSLSSIHEQYF,TGTGCCAGCAGCTTAAGTAGCATCCACGAGCAGTACTTC
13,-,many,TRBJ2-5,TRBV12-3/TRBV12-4,CVSSLEAAETQYF,TGTGTCAGCAGTTTAGAAGCCGCAGAGACCCAGTACTTC
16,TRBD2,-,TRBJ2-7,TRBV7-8,CASSNLGLAEAYEQYF,TGTGCCAGCAGCAATTTGGGACTAGCGGAAGCCTACGAGCAGTACTTC
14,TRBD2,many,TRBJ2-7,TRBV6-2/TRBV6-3,CASRDGTSPYEQYF,TGTGCCAGCAGGGACGGGACTAGCCCGTACGAGCAGTACTTC
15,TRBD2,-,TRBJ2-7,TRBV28,CASRSDQAGSYEQYF,TGTGCCAGCAGATCGGATCAAGCGGGAAGCTACGAGCAGTACTTC
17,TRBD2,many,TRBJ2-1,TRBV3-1,CASSQDTSGSSYNEQFF,TGTGCCAGCAGCCAAGATACTAGCGGGAGTTCCTACAATGAGCAGTTCTTC
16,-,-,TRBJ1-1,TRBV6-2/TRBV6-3,CASTPGRWAGATEAFF,TGTGCCAGCACCCCCGGGCGGTGGGCAGGGGCCACTGAAGCTTTCTTT
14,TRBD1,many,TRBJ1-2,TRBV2,CASIGQGLGGGYTF,TGTGCCAGCATCGGACAGGGATTAGGGGGAGGCTACACCTTC
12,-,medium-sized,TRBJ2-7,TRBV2,CASSEVGYEQYF,TGTGCCAGCAGTGAGGTAGGGTATGAGCAGTACTTC
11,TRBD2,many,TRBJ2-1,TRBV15,CATFLAGARFF,TGTGCCACCTTTTTAGCGGGAGCTCGGTTCTTC
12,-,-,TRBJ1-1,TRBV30,CAWSVLTVGAFF,TGTGCCTGGAGTGTACTTACAGTAGGAGCTTTCTTT
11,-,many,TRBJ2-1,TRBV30,CAGGAYNEQFF,TGTGCCGGGGGGGCTTACAATGAGCAGTTCTTC
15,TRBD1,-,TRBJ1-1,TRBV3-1,CASSPRRTGGSEAFF,TGTGCCAGCAGCCCCCGGCGGACAGGGGGTTCTGAAGCTTTCTTT
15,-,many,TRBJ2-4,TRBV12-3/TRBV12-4,CASRQSGGAKNIQYF,TGTGCCAGCAGGCAAAGTGGGGGGGCCAAAAACATTCAGTACTTC
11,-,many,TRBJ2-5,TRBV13,CASSLQETQYF,TGTGCCAGCAGCTTACAGGAGACCCAGTACTTC
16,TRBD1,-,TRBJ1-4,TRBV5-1,CASSLGQGAGREKLFF,TGCGCCAGCAGCTTAGGGCAGGGGGCAGGTCGTGAAAAACTGTTTTTT
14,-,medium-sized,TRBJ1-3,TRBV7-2,CASSLWTSGNTIYF,TGTGCCAGCAGCTTGTGGACCTCTGGAAACACCATATATTTT
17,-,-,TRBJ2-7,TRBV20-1,CSARDLRVAGRMGEQYF,TGCAGTGCTAGAGATCTTAGGGTGGCGGGGCGGATGGGCGAGCAGTACTTC
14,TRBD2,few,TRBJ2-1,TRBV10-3,CASKFAGEQNEQFF,TGTGCCAGCAAGTTTGCGGGAGAGCAAAATGAGCAGTTCTTC